This T cell receptor (beta chain) derives from a study of cytomegalovirus exposure and HLA in healthy donors. This clone has a handful of counts. 13 Jbeta primers and 60 Vbeta primers were used for the PCR. Sequencing was performed with immunoSEQ multiplex PCR; in TCRdb, only in-frame clones are kept and a portion is missing. The sample has over 200,000 clones; around 80% are singletons. This TCR derives from a woman in her sixties or seventies in good health and CMV-seropositive. Sequencing used PBMCs.

The CDR3 region is CASSLFQHRGASTDTQYF. In DNA form, the CDR3 reads TGTGCCAGCAGCTTATTCCAGCACCGGGGGGCTAGCACAGATACGCAGTATTTT. The V call is TRBV13, the J call TRBJ2-3; D may be TRBD2 (7 bases). The germline gives CDR1 PRHDT, CDR2 FYEKMQ (reference sequence). The length of the CDR3 is 18 residues. Trimming left V 2 bases short and J 0 bases short, with 18 bases between.